Listed below are T cell receptor beta chains from one sample, sequenced in a study of beta chain features in type 1 diabetes. TCRdb keeps only in-frame clones here, not all; method: immunoSEQ multiplex PCR. This sample has about 370,000 clones, with 8.5% to 10% found just once. Sequenced input: central memory CD4+ T cells from blood. Receptors were obtained from a man aged 30 to 45 with type 1 diabetes. Both conserved end residues are part of each CDR3.

j_call: TRBJ1-5
v_call: TRBV1
cdr3_aa: CTSSQDRDWVDQPQHF

j_call: TRBJ2-5
v_call: TRBV19
cdr3_aa: CASSGARGETQYF

j_call: TRBJ2-1
v_call: TRBV19
cdr3_aa: CASRPGEGGSYNEQFF

j_call: TRBJ1-1
v_call: TRBV11-3
cdr3_aa: CASSLDSQGNTEAFF

j_call: TRBJ1-5
v_call: TRBV7-9
cdr3_aa: CASSIGGSVGNQPQHF

j_call: TRBJ2-1
v_call: TRBV18
cdr3_aa: CASSPLFIRDSSSYNEQFF

j_call: TRBJ2-3
v_call: TRBV23-1
cdr3_aa: CASSQSVVGDESDTQYF

j_call: TRBJ1-5
v_call: TRBV28
cdr3_aa: CASSSLEPQHF

j_call: TRBJ1-5
v_call: TRBV7-8
cdr3_aa: CASSLQGGSEGGPQHF

j_call: TRBJ2-7
v_call: TRBV11-1
cdr3_aa: CASSLAAGGPSPYEQYF

j_call: TRBJ2-1
v_call: TRBV30
cdr3_aa: CAWAKGLAGGLGQFF

j_call: TRBJ2-2
v_call: TRBV28
cdr3_aa: CASSSRRTGTGELFF

j_call: TRBJ2-2
v_call: TRBV11-1
cdr3_aa: CASSLAVMGGELFF

j_call: TRBJ2-2
v_call: TRBV11-2
cdr3_aa: CASSLGVSTGELFF

j_call: TRBJ2-5
v_call: TRBV5-1
cdr3_aa: CASSLAGGETQYF

j_call: TRBJ2-7
v_call: TRBV11-2
cdr3_aa: CASSPRSGSYEQYF

j_call: TRBJ2-1
v_call: TRBV28
cdr3_aa: CASSGDYDEQFF

j_call: TRBJ1-2
v_call: TRBV6-1
cdr3_aa: CASSDEGYTF

j_call: TRBJ2-2
v_call: TRBV6-5
cdr3_aa: CASSHPLWEGGELFF

j_call: TRBJ2-1
v_call: TRBV25-1
cdr3_aa: CASSGAGGLNEQFF

j_call: TRBJ2-5
v_call: TRBV2
cdr3_aa: CASSLDRQQETQYF

j_call: TRBJ2-2
v_call: TRBV29-1
cdr3_aa: CSVRRASRGTGELFF

j_call: TRBJ2-7
v_call: TRBV9
cdr3_aa: CASSAGSGRANEQYF

j_call: TRBJ1-2
v_call: TRBV7-2
cdr3_aa: CASSLAGTADF

j_call: TRBJ2-7
v_call: TRBV27
cdr3_aa: CASSLKGGPYEQYF

j_call: TRBJ2-5
v_call: TRBV5-6
cdr3_aa: CASSLGIWGETQYF

j_call: TRBJ2-2
v_call: TRBV9
cdr3_aa: CASRDRDKRGTGELFF

j_call: TRBJ2-3
v_call: TRBV11-2
cdr3_aa: CASSLKPGLAGRTDTQYF

j_call: TRBJ1-1
v_call: TRBV28
cdr3_aa: CASSLTGTGGTEAFF

j_call: TRBJ2-5
v_call: TRBV4-2
cdr3_aa: CASSQGPPPTGQETQYF

j_call: TRBJ1-3
v_call: TRBV28
cdr3_aa: CASGSRVSGNTIYF

j_call: TRBJ2-7
v_call: TRBV6-5
cdr3_aa: CASRPGLAGPYEQYF

j_call: TRBJ2-3
v_call: TRBV7-8
cdr3_aa: CASSPRLAESTDTQYF

j_call: TRBJ2-5
v_call: TRBV5-1
cdr3_aa: CASSAGQGLQETQYF

j_call: TRBJ2-5
v_call: TRBV5-1
cdr3_aa: CASSLMGAEETQYF

j_call: TRBJ2-1
v_call: TRBV27
cdr3_aa: CASRTSGYNEQFF

j_call: TRBJ2-2
v_call: TRBV5-1
cdr3_aa: CASSPGQPNTGELFF

j_call: TRBJ2-2
v_call: TRBV6-6
cdr3_aa: CASMTGQSTGELFF

j_call: TRBJ2-6
v_call: TRBV9
cdr3_aa: CASSPTGGPLSTGANVLTF

j_call: TRBJ2-3
v_call: TRBV7-8
cdr3_aa: CASSLKVRLAGRTDTQYF

j_call: TRBJ2-2
v_call: TRBV10-3
cdr3_aa: CAISPGTGAGELFF

j_call: TRBJ2-7
v_call: TRBV18
cdr3_aa: CASSPAGEASYEQYF

j_call: TRBJ2-7
v_call: TRBV4-3
cdr3_aa: CASSQSRGNYEQYF

j_call: TRBJ2-3
v_call: TRBV27
cdr3_aa: CASRKAGSDTQYF

j_call: TRBJ2-1
v_call: TRBV7-9
cdr3_aa: CASSSPRDRGQFF

j_call: TRBJ1-3
v_call: TRBV6-6
cdr3_aa: CASSEVQRDTIYF

j_call: TRBJ2-7
v_call: TRBV28
cdr3_aa: CASIESLSSYEQYF

j_call: TRBJ1-2
v_call: TRBV21-1
cdr3_aa: CASSKDPADAAKGGYTF

j_call: TRBJ2-7
v_call: TRBV6-5
cdr3_aa: CASSYRGREYF

j_call: TRBJ2-1
v_call: TRBV28
cdr3_aa: CASSWDTYNEQFF

j_call: TRBJ2-7
v_call: TRBV28
cdr3_aa: CASSLRSREQYF

j_call: TRBJ1-5
v_call: TRBV18
cdr3_aa: CASSPPTGTGNQPQHF

j_call: TRBJ2-1
v_call: TRBV28
cdr3_aa: CASSSAGTGYNEQFF

j_call: TRBJ1-1
v_call: TRBV10-3
cdr3_aa: CASSTRGDTEAFF

j_call: TRBJ1-2
v_call: TRBV29-1
cdr3_aa: CSVVVWEVRQGGANYGYTF

j_call: TRBJ2-3
v_call: TRBV7-3
cdr3_aa: CASSQGPSSTDTQYF

j_call: NA
v_call: TRBV19
cdr3_aa: CASSWSGGDDEQYF

j_call: TRBJ2-3
v_call: TRBV9
cdr3_aa: CASSPSPVDTQYF

j_call: TRBJ1-5
v_call: TRBV6-1
cdr3_aa: CASNPTGIGNQPQHF